This is a list of T cell receptor beta chains from one sample in a study of blood T cells in healthy people across ages. TCRdb processed the 5' RACE reads anew with MiXCR; each CDR3 protein has one entry. The sample includes approximately 670,000 distinct CDR3 sequences, approximately 40% seen only once; the top ten take about 32%. Sample: blood. The origin of the receptors is a man older than 75 in good health. The CDR3 runs from the conserved cysteine through the conserved F or W. The order of the fields is CDR3 DNA, CDR3 protein, clone size, J gene, V gene, D gene. The D gene is left open where the match is weak. Clone size is given for some rows only: seen once, a few or many times, or a class if the clone is expanded.

cdr3_nt: TGCAGTGCCCCACGGACAGTAAGCTCCTACGAGCAGTACTTC; cdr3_aa: CSAPRTVSSYEQYF; clone_size: few; j_call: TRBJ2-7; v_call: TRBV20-1; d_call: -
cdr3_nt: TGTGCCAGCAGTAGATTGACAGGTCAAGAGACCCAGTACTTC; cdr3_aa: CASSRLTGQETQYF; clone_size: -; j_call: TRBJ2-5; v_call: TRBV12-3/TRBV12-4; d_call: -
cdr3_nt: TGTGCCAGCTCACCACGTCCTAGTGATCGGGAGACCCAGTACTTC; cdr3_aa: CASSPRPSDRETQYF; clone_size: once; j_call: TRBJ2-5; v_call: TRBV18; d_call: -
cdr3_nt: TGCAGCGTGAGACCGACAGGGAACACTGAAGCTTTCTTT; cdr3_aa: CSVRPTGNTEAFF; clone_size: -; j_call: TRBJ1-1; v_call: TRBV29-1; d_call: -
cdr3_nt: TGTGCCAGCAGTTACCCAGACAGGAAAGCTTTCTTT; cdr3_aa: CASSYPDRKAFF; clone_size: few; j_call: TRBJ1-1; v_call: TRBV6-6; d_call: -
cdr3_nt: TGTGCCAGCAGCTTAGTGGCGGTGAGCACAGATACGCAGTATTTT; cdr3_aa: CASSLVAVSTDTQYF; clone_size: -; j_call: TRBJ2-3; v_call: TRBV7-3; d_call: -
cdr3_nt: TGCGCCAGCAGCGAGACAGGTTTGCGTAGTGAGCAGTTCTTC; cdr3_aa: CASSETGLRSEQFF; clone_size: once; j_call: TRBJ2-1; v_call: TRBV5-1; d_call: -
cdr3_nt: TGCAGTGCTAGGGACAGCGGGAGGGGATACAATGAGCAGTTCTTC; cdr3_aa: CSARDSGRGYNEQFF; clone_size: -; j_call: TRBJ2-1; v_call: TRBV20-1; d_call: TRBD2
cdr3_nt: TGTGCCACCAGTGACCTACGGGACCCGACCGTGCTGGATGAGCAGTACTTC; cdr3_aa: CATSDLRDPTVLDEQYF; clone_size: -; j_call: TRBJ2-5; v_call: TRBV24-1; d_call: -
cdr3_nt: TGTGCCAGCTTCGACAGGAGCTCCTACGAGCAGTACTTC; cdr3_aa: CASFDRSSYEQYF; clone_size: -; j_call: TRBJ2-7; v_call: TRBV7-2; d_call: -
cdr3_nt: TGTGCCAGCAGACCTAGCGGGGGCCCCATGTACGAGCAGTACTTC; cdr3_aa: CASRPSGGPMYEQYF; clone_size: -; j_call: TRBJ2-7; v_call: TRBV12-3/TRBV12-4; d_call: TRBD2
cdr3_nt: TGTGCCAGCAGTTACGCGGGAGGGATCGGGGAGCTGTTTTTT; cdr3_aa: CASSYAGGIGELFF; clone_size: -; j_call: TRBJ2-2; v_call: TRBV6-2/TRBV6-3; d_call: TRBD2
cdr3_nt: TGTGCCAGCAGCCTAAACAGGGGGAACAATGAGCAGTTCTTC; cdr3_aa: CASSLNRGNNEQFF; clone_size: few; j_call: TRBJ2-1; v_call: TRBV7-8; d_call: TRBD1
cdr3_nt: TGCAGTGCTAGACGGGACAGGGGAGCAGATACGCAGTATTTT; cdr3_aa: CSARRDRGADTQYF; clone_size: many; j_call: TRBJ2-3; v_call: TRBV20-1; d_call: TRBD1
cdr3_nt: TGTGCCAGCAGTTTCACCCGGACAGTCCAAGAGACCCAGTACTTC; cdr3_aa: CASSFTRTVQETQYF; clone_size: -; j_call: TRBJ2-5; v_call: TRBV6-6; d_call: -
cdr3_nt: TGTGCCTGGAGGTCCGGGACAGGGAACCCCAATCAGCCCCAGCATTTT; cdr3_aa: CAWRSGTGNPNQPQHF; clone_size: -; j_call: TRBJ1-5; v_call: TRBV30; d_call: TRBD1
cdr3_nt: TGTGCCATCAGTCCCCGAGAGGGTCAAGAGACCCAGTACTTC; cdr3_aa: CAISPREGQETQYF; clone_size: -; j_call: TRBJ2-5; v_call: TRBV10-3; d_call: -
cdr3_nt: TGTGCCAGCAGCGTCGACAGGCGCCGAAGCTACACTGAAGCTTTCTTT; cdr3_aa: CASSVDRRRSYTEAFF; clone_size: -; j_call: TRBJ1-1; v_call: TRBV4-2; d_call: -
cdr3_nt: TGCAGTGCACCGGGACAGGGGAAGACCCAGTACTTC; cdr3_aa: CSAPGQGKTQYF; clone_size: -; j_call: TRBJ2-5; v_call: TRBV20-1; d_call: TRBD1
cdr3_nt: TGTGCCAGCAGCTTAAGTCAGGGGACGGGAGATACGCAGTATTTT; cdr3_aa: CASSLSQGTGDTQYF; clone_size: -; j_call: TRBJ2-3; v_call: TRBV7-2; d_call: -
cdr3_nt: TGTGCCAGCAGCCGAGCTCGGGGCGGTGAGCAGTTCTTC; cdr3_aa: CASSRARGGEQFF; clone_size: -; j_call: TRBJ2-1; v_call: TRBV14; d_call: -
cdr3_nt: TGCAGTGCTGCACGGGCGAACACTGAAGCTTTCTTT; cdr3_aa: CSAARANTEAFF; clone_size: once; j_call: TRBJ1-1; v_call: TRBV20-1; d_call: -
cdr3_nt: TGTGCCAGCAGTTTAAGAGTGTCAGGGGGCCCAGAGACCCAGTACTTC; cdr3_aa: CASSLRVSGGPETQYF; clone_size: -; j_call: TRBJ2-5; v_call: TRBV27; d_call: TRBD1
cdr3_nt: TGTGCCAGCAGCCGAGGGCCCAATGAGCAGTTCTTC; cdr3_aa: CASSRGPNEQFF; clone_size: -; j_call: TRBJ2-1; v_call: TRBV4-2; d_call: -
cdr3_nt: TGCGCCAGCAGCCCTATCCCAGGCCGGGTCGGGGACATTCAGTACTTC; cdr3_aa: CASSPIPGRVGDIQYF; clone_size: -; j_call: TRBJ2-4; v_call: TRBV5-1; d_call: -
cdr3_nt: TGCGCCAGCAGTAGGGACGGTTACCAAGAGACCCAGTACTTC; cdr3_aa: CASSRDGYQETQYF; clone_size: few; j_call: TRBJ2-5; v_call: TRBV5-1; d_call: -
cdr3_nt: TGTGCCAGCAGTTTCGGCAGGGCACACTATGGCTACACCTTC; cdr3_aa: CASSFGRAHYGYTF; clone_size: -; j_call: TRBJ1-2; v_call: TRBV28; d_call: -
cdr3_nt: TGTGTCAGCAGTGAAGCTAGCGGGGGGGGTGAGCAGTTCTTC; cdr3_aa: CVSSEASGGGEQFF; clone_size: -; j_call: TRBJ2-1; v_call: TRBV2; d_call: TRBD2
cdr3_nt: TGTGCCACCCTTGACAGAACTAGCACAGATACACAGTATTTT; cdr3_aa: CATLDRTSTDTQYF; clone_size: -; j_call: TRBJ2-3; v_call: TRBV6-1; d_call: -
cdr3_nt: TGTGCCAGCAGTTTGGGCCAGCCGAGGAACACCGGGGAGCTGTTTTTT; cdr3_aa: CASSLGQPRNTGELFF; clone_size: -; j_call: TRBJ2-2; v_call: TRBV6-2/TRBV6-3; d_call: -
cdr3_nt: TGTGCCAGCAGTTTAATGACTAGCTCAACAGGCTTCGGGGCAGATACGCAGTATTTT; cdr3_aa: CASSLMTSSTGFGADTQYF; clone_size: -; j_call: TRBJ2-3; v_call: TRBV12-3/TRBV12-4; d_call: TRBD2
cdr3_nt: TGCAGTGCAACCGACCCACAGGGGGGCTATGGCTACACCTTC; cdr3_aa: CSATDPQGGYGYTF; clone_size: -; j_call: TRBJ1-2; v_call: TRBV20-1; d_call: TRBD1
cdr3_nt: TGTGCCAGCAGCCTTCCTGTGCACTCCGAAGCTTTCTTT; cdr3_aa: CASSLPVHSEAFF; clone_size: -; j_call: TRBJ1-1; v_call: TRBV7-2; d_call: -
cdr3_nt: TGTGCCAGCAGCCTTAGACTAGCGGGAGAGTCTGAGCAGTTCTTC; cdr3_aa: CASSLRLAGESEQFF; clone_size: few; j_call: TRBJ2-1; v_call: TRBV4-2; d_call: TRBD2
cdr3_nt: TGTGCCAGCAGCTTAGGGGTCGGGGGGAGGACAGATACGCAGTATTTT; cdr3_aa: CASSLGVGGRTDTQYF; clone_size: many; j_call: TRBJ2-3; v_call: TRBV11-2; d_call: TRBD2
cdr3_nt: TGTGCCAGCAGAACCCAGGGAGACCCCAACGAGCAGTACTTC; cdr3_aa: CASRTQGDPNEQYF; clone_size: once; j_call: TRBJ2-7; v_call: TRBV6-5; d_call: -
cdr3_nt: TGTGCCAGCAGCTTAGGTACCGCCGACCCGGGGACCCAGTACTTC; cdr3_aa: CASSLGTADPGTQYF; clone_size: -; j_call: TRBJ2-5; v_call: TRBV11-3; d_call: -
cdr3_nt: TGTGCCAGCAGCTTAGATTTGCGGCGGGGAGAACATGAGCAGTTCTTC; cdr3_aa: CASSLDLRRGEHEQFF; clone_size: many; j_call: TRBJ2-1; v_call: TRBV11-3; d_call: -
cdr3_nt: TGCAGTGCTTCGGAGGGATCTAACTATGGCTACACCTTC; cdr3_aa: CSASEGSNYGYTF; clone_size: -; j_call: TRBJ1-2; v_call: TRBV20-1; d_call: -
cdr3_nt: TGTGCCAGCAGTTATTCGACGGTTCCCAGCTATGGCTACACCTTC; cdr3_aa: CASSYSTVPSYGYTF; clone_size: -; j_call: TRBJ1-2; v_call: TRBV6-2/TRBV6-3; d_call: -
cdr3_nt: TGTGCCAGCAGCTTGGTATGGGAGGGGGCGGATACGCAGTATTTT; cdr3_aa: CASSLVWEGADTQYF; clone_size: -; j_call: TRBJ2-3; v_call: TRBV5-6; d_call: -
cdr3_nt: TGTGCCAATGAGGGGCGGTACAATGAGCAGTTCTTC; cdr3_aa: CANEGRYNEQFF; clone_size: few; j_call: TRBJ2-1; v_call: TRBV11-2; d_call: -
cdr3_nt: TGTGCCAGCAGTTTAACTGTTGAGGGCACAGATACGCAGTATTTT; cdr3_aa: CASSLTVEGTDTQYF; clone_size: -; j_call: TRBJ2-3; v_call: TRBV12-3/TRBV12-4; d_call: -
cdr3_nt: TGCGCCAGCGGTCAGACAGGGGGCCTTAACGCTGCTGGCTACACCTTC; cdr3_aa: CASGQTGGLNAAGYTF; clone_size: few; j_call: TRBJ1-2; v_call: TRBV4-1; d_call: TRBD1
cdr3_nt: TGTGCCAGCAGGGGCAGGGGTAACTATGGCTACACCTTC; cdr3_aa: CASRGRGNYGYTF; clone_size: -; j_call: TRBJ1-2; v_call: TRBV2; d_call: -
cdr3_nt: TGCGCCAGCAGCTTAATGCGGGGTAACAATGAGCAGTTCTTC; cdr3_aa: CASSLMRGNNEQFF; clone_size: once; j_call: TRBJ2-1; v_call: TRBV5-4; d_call: -
cdr3_nt: TGCGCCAGCAGCCAAGTGATCTGGGTTACCGGGGAGCTGTTTTTT; cdr3_aa: CASSQVIWVTGELFF; clone_size: -; j_call: TRBJ2-2; v_call: TRBV4-1; d_call: -
cdr3_nt: TGTGCCAGCAGCCAAGGAGAGGGGCAGACAGGGGTATATGGCTACACCTTC; cdr3_aa: CASSQGEGQTGVYGYTF; clone_size: -; j_call: TRBJ1-2; v_call: TRBV4-2; d_call: TRBD1
cdr3_nt: TGTGCCAGCAGTTACTCGCAGGGCCATGGCTACACCTTC; cdr3_aa: CASSYSQGHGYTF; clone_size: -; j_call: TRBJ1-2; v_call: TRBV6-5; d_call: -
cdr3_nt: TGTGCCAGCAGCTCGGGACAGGACTATGGCTACACCTTC; cdr3_aa: CASSSGQDYGYTF; clone_size: -; j_call: TRBJ1-2; v_call: TRBV6-6; d_call: TRBD1
cdr3_nt: TGTGCCACTTCAAAGGAGGGCTACCAAGAGACCCAGTACTTC; cdr3_aa: CATSKEGYQETQYF; clone_size: -; j_call: TRBJ2-5; v_call: TRBV15; d_call: -
cdr3_nt: TGTGCCAGCAGCTTTGGGCAGGGGGGTACTAGCGGGAGTCTCGATGAGCAGTTCTTC; cdr3_aa: CASSFGQGGTSGSLDEQFF; clone_size: few; j_call: TRBJ2-1; v_call: TRBV7-9; d_call: TRBD2
cdr3_nt: TGTGCCAGCAGCTCGGACAGACTCAATGAGCAGTTCTTC; cdr3_aa: CASSSDRLNEQFF; clone_size: few; j_call: TRBJ2-1; v_call: TRBV7-2; d_call: -
cdr3_nt: TGTGCCAGCAGTTACGCCAGATCCTACGAGCAGTACTTC; cdr3_aa: CASSYARSYEQYF; clone_size: many; j_call: TRBJ2-7; v_call: TRBV6-2/TRBV6-3; d_call: -
cdr3_nt: TGTGCCAGCAGCCCGACAGGCGTACTTTACAATGAGCAGTTCTTC; cdr3_aa: CASSPTGVLYNEQFF; clone_size: -; j_call: TRBJ2-1; v_call: TRBV9; d_call: -
cdr3_nt: TGTGCCAGCAGCTCCACAGGATACGCTAACTATGGCTACACCTTC; cdr3_aa: CASSSTGYANYGYTF; clone_size: many; j_call: TRBJ1-2; v_call: TRBV7-2; d_call: -
cdr3_nt: TGTGCCACCGGGGACCCCGTAGACACTGAAGCTTTCTTT; cdr3_aa: CATGDPVDTEAFF; clone_size: -; j_call: TRBJ1-1; v_call: TRBV7-2; d_call: -
cdr3_nt: TGTGCCAGCACCGACCTTCACTCCGGGACTAGTGGGGTTGAGACCCAGTACTTC; cdr3_aa: CASTDLHSGTSGVETQYF; clone_size: many; j_call: TRBJ2-5; v_call: TRBV6-1; d_call: TRBD2
cdr3_nt: TGTGCCGGCAGTTACTCGGGTGGACTCCGCTCCACAGATACGCAGTATTTT; cdr3_aa: CAGSYSGGLRSTDTQYF; clone_size: -; j_call: TRBJ2-3; v_call: TRBV6-2/TRBV6-3; d_call: -
cdr3_nt: TGTGCCAGCAGCCAGATACAAGGTAACTCCTACAATGAGCAGTTCTTC; cdr3_aa: CASSQIQGNSYNEQFF; clone_size: -; j_call: TRBJ2-1; v_call: TRBV6-6; d_call: -